This TCR beta chain was recorded in a study of beta chain features in type 1 diabetes. Overall study results and limits: A moderate, significant TCRB CDR3 shortening appeared in type 1 diabetes across four CD4+ subsets.

Sequenced material consisted of expressed TCRB transcripts (all of the isolated RNA was reverse transcribed). Assay: immunoSEQ multiplex PCR; the TCRdb copy retains only in-frame clones and omits some. This sample has fewer than 350,000 clones, with 20% found just once. A word on this clone: Its antigen is as yet unknown.

A single heparinised blood sample, averaging around 0.11 L, was obtained per donor. The germline V gene encodes CDR1 SGHDT and CDR2 YYEEEE. This CDR3 comprises 18 residues. After removal of 1 base from V and 0 bases from J, the junction contained 11 bases not matched to a gene. Sequencing was done on a sample of naive CD4+ T cells from blood. The rearrangement joins TRBV5-6 to TRBJ1-1; 8 bases are a match to TRBD1. The sequence was obtained from a woman under 30 in good health. CDR3 loop: CASSLRLTGVIMNTEAFF. The CDR3 DNA reads TGTGCCAGCAGCTTGCGTCTGACAGGGGTGATCATGAACACTGAAGCTTTCTTT.